The clone carrying this T cell receptor (beta chain) has a handful of counts. Its specificity is not known. The germline V gene encodes CDR1 SNHLY and CDR2 FYNNEI. V lost 7 bases to trimming and J lost 0 bases, with 13 bases between them. This CDR3 is 15 amino acids long. This specimen belongs to a study of human T cells and chemical hapten exposure. Time point indicated: patch test 2, 6 weeks after DPC sensitization. Stated treatment: therapeutic diphenylcyclopropenone sensitization with weekly scalp DPC. MiXCR was run by TCRdb on the RACE reads, yielding one entry per CDR3 protein. The sample holds 35,000 to 45,000 distinct CDR3 sequences, around 10% seen once. General observations from the study: Donors, who had alopecia, may show an immune response that differs from healthy people's.

This TCR was recovered from a woman aged 40 to 50 with alopecia areata. Some clones in this sample may be carry-over from other donors' samples. The sequencing used whole blood, collected in connection with sensitization to the hapten diphenylcyclopropenone (DPC). The V and J genes are TRBV2 and TRBJ1-3; maybe TRBD1 (6 bases). CDR3 sequence (DNA): TGTGCCAGCAATCAACAGGGCCTCTCTGGAAACACCATATATTTT. This encodes CASNQQGLSGNTIYF.